The 29 T cell receptor beta chains in this list originate from one sample, sequenced in a study of T cell responses to AZD1222 COVID-19 vaccine. Repertoires were generated with immunoSEQ multiplex PCR, while TCRdb's copy carries only in-frame clones and drops some. This table has some 100,000 clones, roughly 93% appearing once. The material was peripheral blood, obtained on day 0 of AZD1222 vaccination. The receptors originated from an adult in good health.

J is TRBJ1-1 and V is TRBV5-6; 7 nucleotides line up with TRBD1. Trimming at V came to 2 bases and at J to 5 bases, leaving 15 bases not matched to a gene. The CDR3 runs 17 residues. CDR1 is SGHDT and CDR2 is YYEEEE in the germline V gene. CDR3: CASSFLTGRSRGTEAFF. For the CDR3, the DNA is TGTGCCAGCAGCTTCTTGACAGGGAGATCCCGGGGAACTGAAGCTTTCTTT.

This chain links TRBV3-1 (or the pseudogene TRBV3-2) with TRBJ1-5, with D uncertain. Germline V gives CDR1 LGHDT, CDR2 YNNKEL (reference sequence). V lost 3 bases to trimming and J lost 5 bases, with 11 bases between them. The CDR3 contains 14 residues. The CDR3 nucleotides read TGTGCCAGCAGCCAGGCCAAGTTAGATCAGCCCCAGCATTTT. Translated, it gives CASSQAKLDQPQHF.

V usage is TRBV12-3 or TRBV12-4 and J usage is TRBJ1-1; D gene unclear. Trimming left V 2 bases short and J 6 bases short, with 10 bases between. The length of the CDR3 is 13 residues. The DNA of the CDR3 is TGTGCCAGCAGTTTATTATCGGTCTCTGAAGCTTTCTTT. Translating gives CASSLLSVSEAFF.

The rearrangement joins TRBV15 to TRBJ1-4, with a tentative D call TRBD1 (6 bases). This CDR3 spans 16 amino acids. The germline gives CDR1 LNHNV, CDR2 YYDKDF (reference sequence). V was shortened by 0 bases and J by 4 bases, with 12 bases between the two germline ends. This CDR3 reads CATSRDRKGGNEKLFF. Here the CDR3 DNA reads TGTGCCACCAGCAGAGATAGGAAAGGGGGTAATGAAAAACTGTTTTTT.

The chain joins TRBV4-2 to TRBJ2-7, with 8 positions matching TRBD1. The CDR3 extends over 17 amino acids. In germline, CDR1 is LGHNA, CDR2 YNFKEQ. The trim removed 4 bases at V and 7 bases at J, leaving 18 bases unmatched. Here the CDR3 reads CASSLAGGAEGGFEQYF. The CDR3 DNA is TGTGCCAGCAGCCTGGCAGGGGGCGCGGAAGGTGGTTTTGAGCAGTACTTC.

V usage is TRBV7-9 and J usage is TRBJ1-2, with D perhaps TRBD1 (5 bases). The V end lost 2 bases, the J end lost 7 bases, and 17 bases lay between the germline ends. CDR3 length equals 15 residues. The V gene's germline CDR1 is SEHNR and CDR2 FQNEAQ (reference sequence). CDR3 coding DNA: TGTGCCAGCAGCTTATGGGACTTAGCCCCCCGTGGCTACACCTTC. Translation gives CASSLWDLAPRGYTF.

This clone was seen a handful of times. This sequence joins TRBV28 and TRBJ1-6; D not resolved. Looked up from germline, CDR1 is MDHEN and CDR2 is SYDVKM. This CDR3 has 16 amino acids. Trimming left V 3 bases short and J 5 bases short, with 14 bases between. The CDR3 reads CASSFANRINNSPLHF. CDR3 sequence (DNA): TGTGCCAGCAGTTTTGCGAACCGAATAAATAATTCACCCCTCCACTTT.

The chain couples TRBV4-2 to TRBJ1-5; no clear D. V was cut by 3 bases and J by 3 bases, with 15 bases left in between. CDR1 is LGHNA and CDR2 is YNFKEQ in the germline V gene. The length of the CDR3 is 16 residues. The CDR3 spells CASSHGGRGFNQPQHF. In DNA, the CDR3 is TGTGCCAGCAGCCACGGCGGACGGGGATTCAATCAGCCCCAGCATTTT.

The rearrangement links TRBV7-9 to TRBJ2-7; 10 bases agree with TRBD1. Germline V CDR1 and CDR2: SEHNR, FQNEAQ (reference sequence). The trim removed 5 bases at V and 5 bases at J, leaving 9 bases unmatched. This CDR3 is 15 amino acids long. The CDR3 DNA reads TGTGCCAGCAGCCCGGGGGGACAGGGGACGGACGAGCAGTACTTC. Its translation is CASSPGGQGTDEQYF.

The rearrangement joins TRBV9 to TRBJ1-6; D is uncertain. The germline V gene has CDR1 SGDLS and CDR2 YYNGEE. Trimming removed 0 bases at V and 15 bases at J, with 10 bases between. The length of the CDR3 is 12 residues. The CDR3 is CASSVDRGHLHF. CDR3 nucleotides: TGTGCCAGCAGCGTAGATCGCGGGCACCTCCACTTT.

The chain employs TRBV4-3 and TRBJ1-3; D is unresolved. There are 14 residues in the CDR3. Trimming pared 1 base from V and 0 bases from J, leaving 4 bases between. Germline V gene data show CDR1 as LGHNA and CDR2 as YSLEER. The CDR3 is CASSQGISGNTIYF. The CDR3 DNA sequence: TGCGCCAGCAGCCAAGGGATCTCTGGAAACACCATATATTTT.

This chain links TRBV2 with TRBJ2-2; TRBD1 might be the D (5 bases). V lost 6 bases, J lost 6 bases, and 14 bases lay in between. CDR3 size: 14 residues. Germline-derived CDR1 and CDR2 are SNHLY and FYNNEI. The CDR3 DNA reads as TGTGCCAGCAGCAGCTCACAGGTCGCCGGGGAGCTGTTTTTT. It encodes CASSSSQVAGELFF.

This chain links TRBV4-2 with TRBJ1-1; D is ambiguous. Between the trimmed V and J ends, which lost 2 bases and 2 bases, there was a span of 9 bases. The CDR3 sequence is 14 residues long. Germline CDR1 LGHNA, CDR2 YNFKEQ. CDR3 DNA: TGTGCCAGCAGCCAACAGGAGGTAAACACTGAAGCTTTCTTT. This codes for CASSQQEVNTEAFF.

The V call is TRBV7-2, the J call TRBJ1-5, with unresolved D. Germline V lookup: CDR1 SGHTA, CDR2 FQGNSA. The CDR3 loop spans 12 amino acids. With 5 bases removed from V and 3 bases from J, the gap between germline ends came to 5 bases. Here the CDR3 reads CASSPYNQPQHF. CDR3 DNA: TGTGCCAGCAGCCCGTACAATCAGCCCCAGCATTTT.

V and J are TRBV5-4 and TRBJ1-1; D is unresolved. Trimming took off 5 bases at V and 0 bases at J, with 11 bases between the two ends. Germline V gene data show CDR1 as SGHNT and CDR2 as YYREEE (reference sequence). This CDR3 region has 14 residues. CDR3 amino acids: CASSSLGLNTEAFF. CDR3 bases: TGTGCCAGCAGTTCCTTGGGGTTGAACACTGAAGCTTTCTTT.

The CDR3 bases are TGCGCCAGCAGCTTGGTGGCAGGAGATAACTATGGCTACACCTTC. Amino acids: CASSLVAGDNYGYTF. This chain connects TRBV5-1 to TRBJ1-2; no clear D gene. V lost 0 bases and J 1 base, leaving 10 bases between the germline ends. This CDR3 contains 15 residues. Germline V gives CDR1 SGHRS, CDR2 YFSETQ.

This clone is a singleton in its sample. This chain uses TRBV28 with TRBJ1-2, with TRBD1 matching over 9 bases. Germline CDR1 and CDR2: MDHEN and SYDVKM. This CDR3 is built from 16 residues. With 6 bases clipped from V and 8 bases from J, the junction kept 16 bases outside the gene matches. CDR3 nucleotides: TGTGCCAGCAGCATAGGGACAGGGAGGCGGAGGGAAGGCTACACCTTC. Protein: CASSIGTGRRREGYTF.

The chain has TRBV9 and TRBJ2-5; D remains ambiguous. This CDR3 has 14 amino acids. Germline V gene lookup returns CDR1 SGDLS and CDR2 YYNGEE. V dropped 0 bases and J dropped 0 bases, with 6 bases sitting between them. CDR3 amino acids: CASSVVGYQETQYF. CDR3 nucleotide sequence: TGTGCCAGCAGCGTAGTTGGGTACCAAGAGACCCAGTACTTC.

The chain couples TRBV12-3 or TRBV12-4 to TRBJ1-3; D call uncertain. The ends were cut back, 8 bases at V and 4 bases at J, with 12 bases in the middle. The CDR3 is 13 amino acids. CDR3 residues: CASSPNLGNTIYF. The CDR3 DNA reads TGTGCCAGCTCCCCCAACCTCGGAAACACCATATATTTT.

This clone came up once. CDR3 sequence reads: CASSPLQVSGAVGQPQHF. The CDR3 region has the DNA TGTGCCAGCTCACCGTTACAAGTGTCCGGGGCGGTAGGTCAGCCCCAGCATTTT. This chain connects TRBV18 to TRBJ1-5, with D maybe TRBD1 (5 bases). Germline lookup yields CDR1 KGHSH and CDR2 LQKENI. V lost 3 bases and J 6 bases, leaving 24 bases between the germline ends. This CDR3 region has 18 residues.

The chain uses TRBV5-5 and TRBJ1-5; 8 bases agree with TRBD1. From germline, CDR1 is SGHKS and CDR2 YYEKEE (reference sequence). The CDR3 is made up of 16 amino acids. Trimming cost V 4 bases and J 2 bases; bases outside gene matches: 8. The CDR3 is CASSRTQGAGNQPQHF. In DNA, the CDR3 is TGTGCCAGCAGCCGTACTCAGGGGGCAGGCAATCAGCCCCAGCATTTT.

This chain joins TRBV5-4 and TRBJ2-5; D possibly matches TRBD1 or TRBD2 (5 bases each). This CDR3 contains 12 residues. Trimming left V 2 bases short and J 5 bases short, with 7 bases between. Germline V gives CDR1 SGHNT, CDR2 YYREEE (reference sequence). Written as DNA, the CDR3 is TGTGCCAGCAGCTTCCGGGGCGAGACCCAGTACTTC. The encoded protein is CASSFRGETQYF.

This clone was detected only once. This chain connects TRBV7-2 to TRBJ2-5; no firm D call. The germline V gene encodes CDR1 SGHTA and CDR2 FQGNSA. V dropped 2 bases and J dropped 4 bases, with 11 bases sitting between them. The CDR3 has 14 amino acids. The CDR3 region is CASSLTRTAETQYF. CDR3 nucleotides: TGTGCCAGCAGCTTAACGCGGACGGCAGAGACCCAGTACTTC.

This clone was seen a single time. The chain employs TRBV7-9 and TRBJ1-2; a weak D match, TRBD1 (6 bases). Trimming took 2 bases from V and 7 from J, leaving 14 bases between them. Germline-derived CDR1 and CDR2 are SEHNR and FQNEAQ (reference sequence). The CDR3 consists of 14 residues. DNA for the CDR3: TGTGCCAGCAGCTTACAGAGACAGGCGTCTGGCTACACCTTC. It yields the protein CASSLQRQASGYTF.

The chain recombines TRBV2 with TRBJ2-7; no definite D call. The CDR3 totals 12 residues. Deletions cut 6 bases from V and 1 base from J, with 7 bases between. The germline V gene has CDR1 SNHLY and CDR2 FYNNEI. DNA of the CDR3: TGTGCCAGCAGGGTGGCTTCCTACGAGCAGTACTTC. Translating it yields CASRVASYEQYF.

The V and J genes are TRBV30 and TRBJ2-3; D is possibly TRBD1 (5 bases). The germline V gene encodes CDR1 GTSNPN and CDR2 SVGIG (reference sequence). V was cut by 3 bases and J by 1 base, with 5 bases left in between. The CDR3 contains 12 residues. The CDR3, as DNA: TGTGCCTGGAGGACAGGCACAGATACGCAGTATTTT. Amino acids: CAWRTGTDTQYF.

V is TRBV9 and J is TRBJ1-2; 7 positions match TRBD1. Germline-derived CDR1 and CDR2 are SGDLS and YYNGEE. The ends lost 2 bases at V and 1 base at J; junction bases unmatched: 5. CDR3 size: 15 residues. CDR3 in amino acids: CASSVGGQLNYGYTF. The CDR3, as DNA: TGTGCCAGCAGCGTCGGGGGACAGCTTAACTATGGCTACACCTTC.

The chain links TRBV19 to TRBJ1-2; weak D call: TRBD1 (6 bases). The length of the CDR3 is 15 residues. Trimming cost V 6 bases and J 3 bases, with 17 bases left between them. Germline loops: CDR1 LNHDA, CDR2 SQIVND (reference sequence). The DNA of the CDR3 is TGTGCCAGTAGGATCTCCCTGGACAGACACTATGGCTACACCTTC. Protein product: CASRISLDRHYGYTF.

The chain links TRBV12-3 or TRBV12-4 to TRBJ2-4, with 9 positions matching TRBD2. There are 13 residues in the CDR3. J lost 11 bases, V lost 3 bases, and 5 bases had no gene match. CDR3 protein: CASSFAGGVFQYF. In DNA, the CDR3 is TGTGCCAGCAGTTTTGCGGGGGGGGTTTTTCAGTACTTC.